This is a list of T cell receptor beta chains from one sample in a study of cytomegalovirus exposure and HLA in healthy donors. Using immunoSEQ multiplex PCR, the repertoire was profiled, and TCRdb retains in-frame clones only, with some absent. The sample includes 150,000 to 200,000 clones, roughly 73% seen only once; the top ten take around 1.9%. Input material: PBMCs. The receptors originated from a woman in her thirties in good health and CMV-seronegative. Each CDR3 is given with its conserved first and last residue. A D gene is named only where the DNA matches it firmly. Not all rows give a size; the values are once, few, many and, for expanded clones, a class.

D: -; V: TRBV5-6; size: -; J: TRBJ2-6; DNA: TGTGCCAGCAAGGAAAATGCGCCGGGAGGGGCCAACGTCCTGACTTTC; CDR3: CASKENAPGGANVLTF
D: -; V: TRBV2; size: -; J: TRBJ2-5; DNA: TGTGCCAGCAGTGGGACTAAAGAGACCCAGTACTTC; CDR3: CASSGTKETQYF
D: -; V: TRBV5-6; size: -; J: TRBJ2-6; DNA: TGTGCCAGCAGTGCGTTGGGGGCCAACGTCCTGACTTTC; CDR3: CASSALGANVLTF
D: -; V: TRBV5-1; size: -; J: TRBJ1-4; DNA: TGCGCCAGCAGCACCGGCAAGACCGGGAATAATGAAAAACTGTTTTTT; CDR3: CASSTGKTGNNEKLFF
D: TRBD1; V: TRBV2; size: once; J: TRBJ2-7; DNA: TGTGCCAGCAGTGAATACGGCCATTTGGACAGGTACTCCTACGAGCAGTACTTC; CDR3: CASSEYGHLDRYSYEQYF
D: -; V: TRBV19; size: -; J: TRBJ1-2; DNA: TGTGCCAGTAGTATCCCCTCTGCGGGGACTTATGGCTACACCTTC; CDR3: CASSIPSAGTYGYTF
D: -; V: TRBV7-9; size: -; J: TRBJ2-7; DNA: TGTGCCAGCAGCCCTCGTTCCGGACAGACCTACGAGCAGTACTTC; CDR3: CASSPRSGQTYEQYF
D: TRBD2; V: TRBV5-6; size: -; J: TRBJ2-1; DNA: TGTGCCAGCAGCAGATTTAGCGGGAGGGTTAGCAATGAGCAGTTCTTC; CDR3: CASSRFSGRVSNEQFF
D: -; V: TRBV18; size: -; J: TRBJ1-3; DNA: TGTGCCTCACAGGTTGCGACTGGAAACACCATATATTTT; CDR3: CASQVATGNTIYF
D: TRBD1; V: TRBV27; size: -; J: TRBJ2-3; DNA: TGTGCCAGCAGTTTATCCCGACAGGGTACAGATACGCAGTATTTT; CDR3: CASSLSRQGTDTQYF
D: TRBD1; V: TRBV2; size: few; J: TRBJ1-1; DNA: TGTGCCAGCAGGACATCGGGACAGGGCTATAAAGCTTTCTTT; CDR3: CASRTSGQGYKAFF
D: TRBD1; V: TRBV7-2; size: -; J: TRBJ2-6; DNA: TGTGCCAGCAGCTTAGGAGGGGGCGGTGGGGCCAACGTCCTGACTTTC; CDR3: CASSLGGGGGANVLTF
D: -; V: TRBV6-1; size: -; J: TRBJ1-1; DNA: TGTGCCAGCAGTGAGTGGGAGAGGGACACTGAAGCTTTCTTT; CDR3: CASSEWERDTEAFF
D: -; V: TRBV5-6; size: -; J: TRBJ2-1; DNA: TGTGCCAGCAGCTTGATTCGGAGCTCCTACAATGAGCAGTTCTTC; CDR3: CASSLIRSSYNEQFF
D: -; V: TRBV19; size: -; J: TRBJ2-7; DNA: TGTGCCAGTCGGGCAGGGTTCGCCAACGAGCAGTACTTC; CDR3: CASRAGFANEQYF
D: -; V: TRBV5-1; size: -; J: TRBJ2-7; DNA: TGCGCCAGCAGCTCCCCTGGGGGGGGGCTCTACGAGCAGTACTTC; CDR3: CASSSPGGGLYEQYF
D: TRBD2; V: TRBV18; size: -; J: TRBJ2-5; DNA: TGTGCCAGCTCACCGGGACTAGCGAGACAAGAGACCCAGTACTTC; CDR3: CASSPGLARQETQYF
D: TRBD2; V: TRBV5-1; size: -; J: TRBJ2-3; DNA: TGCGCCAGCAGCCGCGGGGGGCCGCCGGGCACAGATACGCAGTATTTT; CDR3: CASSRGGPPGTDTQYF
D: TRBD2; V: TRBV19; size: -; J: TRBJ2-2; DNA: TGTGCCAGTAGTATCGGTTCGGGGGCACTAGCGGGAACCGGGGAGCTGTTTTTT; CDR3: CASSIGSGALAGTGELFF
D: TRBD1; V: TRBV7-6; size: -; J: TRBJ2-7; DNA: TGTGCCAGCAGCCTAGCGGGACAGGGGGCCTACGAGCAGTACTTC; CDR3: CASSLAGQGAYEQYF
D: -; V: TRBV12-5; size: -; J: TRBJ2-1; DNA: TGTGCTAGTGGTTTGGTAGTCGCAGGACTTATGTCCTACAATGAGCAGTTCTTC; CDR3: CASGLVVAGLMSYNEQFF
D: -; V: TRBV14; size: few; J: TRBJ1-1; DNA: TGTGCCAGCAGCCAAGAGTCCAGGGAAGCTTTCTTT; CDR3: CASSQESREAFF
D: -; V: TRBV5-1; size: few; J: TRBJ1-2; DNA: TGCGCCAGCAGTCCAGGGGATAGCTATGGCTACACCTTC; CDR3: CASSPGDSYGYTF
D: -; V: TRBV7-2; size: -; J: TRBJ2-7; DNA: TGTGCCAGCAGCTCGAGACTAGTTAACTACGAGCAGTACTTC; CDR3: CASSSRLVNYEQYF
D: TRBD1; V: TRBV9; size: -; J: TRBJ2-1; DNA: TGTGCCAGCAGCGTAGGAGGGACAGGGGCTAATCCCTACTACAATGAGCAGTTCTTC; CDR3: CASSVGGTGANPYYNEQFF
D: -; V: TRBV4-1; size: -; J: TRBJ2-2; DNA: TGCGCCAGCAGCCCTCTTGTGTCACCTATTGGGGAGCTGTTTTTT; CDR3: CASSPLVSPIGELFF
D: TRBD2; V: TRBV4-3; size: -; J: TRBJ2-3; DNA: TGCGCCAGCAGCCAAGCCTGGCGGGAGATTTTCAGAGATACGCAGTATTTT; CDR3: CASSQAWREIFRDTQYF
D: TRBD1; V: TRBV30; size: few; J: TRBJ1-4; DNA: TGTGCCTGGAGTGTACGGGACAGGGTTAGTGAAAAACTGTTTTTT; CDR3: CAWSVRDRVSEKLFF
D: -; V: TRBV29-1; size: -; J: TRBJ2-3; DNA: TGCAGCGTTCAGCGCAGGGGAGTAACAGATACGCAGTATTTT; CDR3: CSVQRRGVTDTQYF
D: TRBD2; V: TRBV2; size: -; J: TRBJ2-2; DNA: TGTGCCATCGGGGGGGCGGGGGGTGCGCGCACCGGGGAGCTGTTTTTT; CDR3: CAIGGAGGARTGELFF
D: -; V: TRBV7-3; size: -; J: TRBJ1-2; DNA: TGTGCCAGCAGCCCCGGCGGGGCAACTAACTATGGCTACACCTTC; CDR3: CASSPGGATNYGYTF
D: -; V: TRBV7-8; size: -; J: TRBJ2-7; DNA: TGTGCCAGCAGCTTAGCGATGTCGGCCAGCGGTTTCGGGCAGTACTTC; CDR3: CASSLAMSASGFGQYF
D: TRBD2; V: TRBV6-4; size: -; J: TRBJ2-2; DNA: TGTGCCAGCAGTGACGTCCTAGCGGGAGTAGGATTCCACCTAAACACCGGGGAGCTGTTTTTT; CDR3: CASSDVLAGVGFHLNTGELFF
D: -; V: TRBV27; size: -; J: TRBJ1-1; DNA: TGTGCCAGCAGATGGGGCCTGACGGCAAATGAAGCTTTCTTT; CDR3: CASRWGLTANEAFF
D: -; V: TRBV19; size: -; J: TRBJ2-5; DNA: TGTGCCAGTAGTCCATTCGGACAGCAAGAGACCCAGTACTTC; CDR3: CASSPFGQQETQYF
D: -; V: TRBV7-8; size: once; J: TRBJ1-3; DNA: TGTGCCAGCAGCTTTTTCGTACGACAGCCTGGAAACACCATATATTTT; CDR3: CASSFFVRQPGNTIYF
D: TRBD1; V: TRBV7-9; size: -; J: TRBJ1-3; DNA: TGTGCCAGCAGCCGTGCCGGGACAGGGGCTGGAAACACCATATATTTT; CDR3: CASSRAGTGAGNTIYF
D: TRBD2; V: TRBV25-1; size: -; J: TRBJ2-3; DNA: TGTGCCAGCAGTGAATATAAATTGGCTAGCGGGGGTGCAGATACGCAGTATTTT; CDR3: CASSEYKLASGGADTQYF
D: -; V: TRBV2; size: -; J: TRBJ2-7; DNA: TGTGCCAGCAGTGAGCAGGGGTATGTCCACGAGCAGTACTTC; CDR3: CASSEQGYVHEQYF
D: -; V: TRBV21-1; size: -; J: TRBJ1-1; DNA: TGTGCCAGCAGGGGATTAGGGGGCGACACTGAAGCTTTCTTT; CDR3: CASRGLGGDTEAFF
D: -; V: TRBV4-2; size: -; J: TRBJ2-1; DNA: TGTGCCAGCAGCCAAGTACAGTTCAATGAGCAGTTCTTC; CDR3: CASSQVQFNEQFF
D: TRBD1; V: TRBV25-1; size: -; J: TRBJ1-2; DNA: TGTGCCAGCAGTGAATATCCAGGGGGCGATGGCTACACCTTC; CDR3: CASSEYPGGDGYTF
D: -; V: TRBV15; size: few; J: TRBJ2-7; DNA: TGTGCCACCAGCAGAGGAAGCGACCAGCAGTACTTC; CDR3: CATSRGSDQQYF
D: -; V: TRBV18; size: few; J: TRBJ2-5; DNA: TGTGCCAGCTCACCAGGCCTCCAAGAGACCCAGTACTTC; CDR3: CASSPGLQETQYF